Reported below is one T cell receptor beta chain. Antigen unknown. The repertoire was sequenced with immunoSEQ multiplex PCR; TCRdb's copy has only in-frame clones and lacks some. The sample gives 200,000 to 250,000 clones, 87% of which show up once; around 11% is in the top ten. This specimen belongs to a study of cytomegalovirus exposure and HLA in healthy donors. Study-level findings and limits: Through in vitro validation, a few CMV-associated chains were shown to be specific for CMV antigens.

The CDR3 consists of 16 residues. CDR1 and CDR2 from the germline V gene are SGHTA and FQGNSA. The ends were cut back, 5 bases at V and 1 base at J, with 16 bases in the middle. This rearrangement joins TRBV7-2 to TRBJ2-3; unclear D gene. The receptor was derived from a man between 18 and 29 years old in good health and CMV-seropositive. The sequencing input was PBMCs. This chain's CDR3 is CASSRRERRRTDTQYF. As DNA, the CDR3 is TGTGCCAGCAGCCGGCGAGAACGGAGACGCACAGATACGCAGTATTTT.